Listed below are T cell receptor beta chains from one sample, sequenced in a study of cytomegalovirus exposure and HLA in healthy donors. Profiled with immunoSEQ multiplex PCR; TCRdb holds only in-frame clones, not every one. Counted here are 95,000 to 150,000 clones, 70% to 80% occurring once; the ten biggest clones make up about 3%. The sample taken for sequencing was PBMCs. These receptors all stem from a man under 40 in good health and CMV-seronegative. Each CDR3 is given with its conserved first and last residue. Fields, in order: CDR3 length, V gene, CDR3 protein.

cdr3_length: 14
v_call: TRBV6-6
cdr3_aa: CASKTSGRAWEQFF

cdr3_length: 15
v_call: TRBV19
cdr3_aa: CASRTRTGGTEKLFF

cdr3_length: 15
v_call: TRBV7-9
cdr3_aa: CASSSTDRSNQPQHF

cdr3_length: 15
v_call: TRBV7-9
cdr3_aa: CASSLDPGMNTEAFF

cdr3_length: 16
v_call: TRBV19
cdr3_aa: CASTNSARGINTEAFF

cdr3_length: 13
v_call: TRBV11-3
cdr3_aa: CASSFRRGDTQYF

cdr3_length: 13
v_call: TRBV19
cdr3_aa: CASTGTGYSEQFF

cdr3_length: 14
v_call: TRBV30
cdr3_aa: CAWSVPGFKDTQYF

cdr3_length: 12
v_call: TRBV7-9
cdr3_aa: CSSSLARGIQHF

cdr3_length: 14
v_call: TRBV7-6
cdr3_aa: CASSLGHVTGELFF

cdr3_length: 14
v_call: TRBV9
cdr3_aa: CASSVTGSRGEQFF

cdr3_length: 18
v_call: TRBV4-1
cdr3_aa: CASSLTLGQSAMNTEAFF

cdr3_length: 17
v_call: TRBV14
cdr3_aa: CASSQALRGIMNTEAFF

cdr3_length: 13
v_call: TRBV6-1
cdr3_aa: CASSTRQGYEQYF

cdr3_length: 16
v_call: TRBV5-6
cdr3_aa: CASSLGGTALSYEQYF

cdr3_length: 14
v_call: TRBV6-6
cdr3_aa: CASRHRQGSDTQYF

cdr3_length: 15
v_call: TRBV28
cdr3_aa: CASKGLGTNTGELFF

cdr3_length: 11
v_call: TRBV30
cdr3_aa: CAWSERVRAFF

cdr3_length: 14
v_call: TRBV18
cdr3_aa: CASSPWESLYEQYF

cdr3_length: 15
v_call: TRBV27
cdr3_aa: CASSARGQNNSPLHF

cdr3_length: 13
v_call: TRBV6-5
cdr3_aa: CASYGTGDHEQYF

cdr3_length: 16
v_call: TRBV25-1
cdr3_aa: CASSARGGSNTGELFF

cdr3_length: 13
v_call: TRBV28
cdr3_aa: CASSSGGQETQYF

cdr3_length: 20
v_call: TRBV21-1
cdr3_aa: CASSKPRHSTPGGRYYGYTF

cdr3_length: 13
v_call: TRBV19
cdr3_aa: CASGTSRADTQYF

cdr3_length: 15
v_call: TRBV7-2
cdr3_aa: CASSLLKPGLGELFF

cdr3_length: 17
v_call: TRBV7-9
cdr3_aa: CASSFPRTSGSVDTQYF

cdr3_length: 15
v_call: TRBV27
cdr3_aa: CASSSETGGRQPQHF

cdr3_length: 15
v_call: TRBV19
cdr3_aa: CASSIGSGWNQPQHF

cdr3_length: 10
v_call: TRBV29-1
cdr3_aa: CSVREVEQYF

cdr3_length: 13
v_call: TRBV6-5
cdr3_aa: CASRTTANTEAFF

cdr3_length: 18
v_call: TRBV5-8
cdr3_aa: CASSLRQVASGGTDTQYF

cdr3_length: 15
v_call: TRBV14
cdr3_aa: CAGSRITGGYTEAFF

cdr3_length: 15
v_call: TRBV19
cdr3_aa: CASSIFRGGGDTQYF

cdr3_length: 13
v_call: TRBV6-5
cdr3_aa: CATMTARTDTQYF

cdr3_length: 15
v_call: TRBV19
cdr3_aa: CASSIVGGVTYEQYF